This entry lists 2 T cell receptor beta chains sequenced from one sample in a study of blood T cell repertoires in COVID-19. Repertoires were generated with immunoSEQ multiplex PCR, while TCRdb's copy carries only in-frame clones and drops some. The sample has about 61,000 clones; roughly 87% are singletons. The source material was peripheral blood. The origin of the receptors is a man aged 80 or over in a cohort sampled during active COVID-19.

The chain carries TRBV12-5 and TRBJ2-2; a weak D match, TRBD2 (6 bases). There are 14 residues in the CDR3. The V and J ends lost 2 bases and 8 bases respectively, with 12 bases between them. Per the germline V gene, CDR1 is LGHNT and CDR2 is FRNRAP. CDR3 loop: CASGLYGGEGELFF. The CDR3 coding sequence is TGTGCTAGTGGTTTGTACGGGGGAGAAGGGGAGCTGTTTTTT. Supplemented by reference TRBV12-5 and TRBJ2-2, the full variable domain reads DARVTQTPRHKVTEMGQEVTMRCQPILGHNTVFWYRQTMMQGLELLAYFRNRAPLDDSGMPKDRFSAEMPDATLATLKIQPSEPRDSAVYFCASGLYGGEGELFFGEGSRLTVL.

The CDR3 sequence is CASTTGVAGYTF. The CDR3 coding sequence is TGTGCCAGCACAACAGGGGTGGCTGGCTACACCTTC. The chain uses TRBV5-4 and TRBJ1-2; 7 bases line up with TRBD1. Germline V gives CDR1 SGHNT, CDR2 YYREEE (reference sequence). CDR3 size: 12 residues. Trimming took 6 bases from V and 7 from J; bases not matched to a gene: 6.